This is a list of T cell receptor beta chains from one sample in a study of beta chain features in type 1 diabetes. The table came from immunoSEQ multiplex PCR; TCRdb's copy has only in-frame clones and leaves some out. The sample includes about 160,000 clones, roughly 8% of them seen just once. The sample taken for sequencing was central memory CD4+ T cells from blood. Receptors were obtained from a young man with type 1 diabetes. The CDR3 runs from the conserved cysteine through the conserved F or W. Each record gives: clone size, J gene, V gene, D gene, CDR3 DNA, CDR3 protein. D genes are given only for firm matches. The size entry is marked missing in some rows and otherwise reads once, few, many or a size class.

clone size: -
J gene: TRBJ2-7
V gene: TRBV7-9
D gene: TRBD1
CDR3 DNA: TGTGCCAGCAGCTTGGGCGCAGGGGGCATTATTTACGAGCAGTACTTC
CDR3 protein: CASSLGAGGIIYEQYF

clone size: few
J gene: TRBJ2-7
V gene: TRBV5-1
D gene: -
CDR3 DNA: TGCGCCAGCAGCTTGGCTCCAGGAAGGGAGACCTACGAGCAGTACTTC
CDR3 protein: CASSLAPGRETYEQYF

clone size: -
J gene: TRBJ2-7
V gene: TRBV19
D gene: TRBD1
CDR3 DNA: TGTGCCAGTAGTTTCGGACAGGGGAAAAACGAGCAGTACTTC
CDR3 protein: CASSFGQGKNEQYF

clone size: few
J gene: TRBJ2-2
V gene: TRBV19
D gene: -
CDR3 DNA: TGTGCCAGTAGTGGGCGAGCGGTCACCGGGGAGCTGTTTTTT
CDR3 protein: CASSGRAVTGELFF

clone size: few
J gene: TRBJ2-1
V gene: TRBV6-6
D gene: -
CDR3 DNA: TGTGCCAGCAGGTGGATAGGGTGGCGGGATGAGCAGTTCTTC
CDR3 protein: CASRWIGWRDEQFF

clone size: few
J gene: TRBJ1-2
V gene: TRBV18
D gene: TRBD1
CDR3 DNA: TGTGCCAGCTCACCGAGAACGGGACAGGGATATGGCTACACCTTC
CDR3 protein: CASSPRTGQGYGYTF

clone size: few
J gene: TRBJ1-2
V gene: TRBV7-9
D gene: -
CDR3 DNA: TGTGCCAGCAGCTTGGGGGCCCTGGGGGGCTACACCTTC
CDR3 protein: CASSLGALGGYTF

clone size: few
J gene: TRBJ2-5
V gene: TRBV5-4
D gene: -
CDR3 DNA: TGTGCCAGCAGCTTGCATGGTTTTGGTGACAGCGATGAGACCCAGTACTTC
CDR3 protein: CASSLHGFGDSDETQYF

clone size: -
J gene: TRBJ2-5
V gene: TRBV7-2
D gene: TRBD1
CDR3 DNA: TGTGCCAGCAGCTTAGTTGGCAGGGGGCACGAGACCCAGTACTTC
CDR3 protein: CASSLVGRGHETQYF

clone size: few
J gene: TRBJ2-1
V gene: TRBV19
D gene: -
CDR3 DNA: TGTGCCAGTAGTATAGATCGCCCAGAAAGTTCCTACAATGAGCAGTTCTTC
CDR3 protein: CASSIDRPESSYNEQFF

clone size: -
J gene: TRBJ1-2
V gene: TRBV11-3
D gene: TRBD1
CDR3 DNA: TGTGCCAGCAGCTTTGCTCCTCAGGGACAGTATGGCTACACCTTC
CDR3 protein: CASSFAPQGQYGYTF

clone size: few
J gene: TRBJ2-2
V gene: TRBV9
D gene: -
CDR3 DNA: TGTGCCAGCAGCGTTGGGCGTATCACCGGGGAGCTGTTTTTT
CDR3 protein: CASSVGRITGELFF

clone size: few
J gene: TRBJ1-1
V gene: TRBV30
D gene: -
CDR3 DNA: TGTGCCTGGAGTTTCCAGGGAAACACTGAAGCTTTCTTT
CDR3 protein: CAWSFQGNTEAFF

clone size: -
J gene: TRBJ2-2
V gene: TRBV2
D gene: TRBD1
CDR3 DNA: TGTGCCAGCACCGGGACAGGGAAGACCGGGGAGCTGTTTTTT
CDR3 protein: CASTGTGKTGELFF

clone size: -
J gene: TRBJ1-1
V gene: TRBV28
D gene: -
CDR3 DNA: TGTGCCAGCAGTGAACCAGAGGATTTAGCTTTCTTT
CDR3 protein: CASSEPEDLAFF

clone size: -
J gene: TRBJ2-5
V gene: TRBV7-2
D gene: TRBD2
CDR3 DNA: TGTGCCAGCAGCCCTGGACTAGCGGGAGGGTCATACGAGACCCAGTACTTC
CDR3 protein: CASSPGLAGGSYETQYF

clone size: few
J gene: TRBJ2-2
V gene: TRBV2
D gene: -
CDR3 DNA: TGTGCCAGCAGTGAGCCAGGGGTCGGGGAGCTGTTTTTT
CDR3 protein: CASSEPGVGELFF

clone size: -
J gene: TRBJ2-7
V gene: TRBV7-9
D gene: TRBD1
CDR3 DNA: TGTGCCAGCAGTTTTCATACAGGGGCTCAGGAGCAGTACTTC
CDR3 protein: CASSFHTGAQEQYF

clone size: few
J gene: TRBJ2-5
V gene: TRBV25-1
D gene: -
CDR3 DNA: TGTGCCAGCAGTGCTTACGGAGGGACGGCCCAGTACTTC
CDR3 protein: CASSAYGGTAQYF

clone size: -
J gene: TRBJ1-4
V gene: TRBV28
D gene: TRBD1
CDR3 DNA: TGTGCCAGCAGTTTTACAGGGGGTAGTGAAAAACTGTTTTTT
CDR3 protein: CASSFTGGSEKLFF

clone size: -
J gene: TRBJ2-7
V gene: TRBV18
D gene: TRBD1
CDR3 DNA: TGTGCCAGCTCACTCAACAGGGGATGGGACGAGCAGTACTTC
CDR3 protein: CASSLNRGWDEQYF

clone size: few
J gene: TRBJ2-7
V gene: TRBV18
D gene: -
CDR3 DNA: TGTGCCAGCTCACCACCGAACGAGAACCACGAGCAGTACTTC
CDR3 protein: CASSPPNENHEQYF

clone size: few
J gene: TRBJ2-6
V gene: TRBV9
D gene: -
CDR3 DNA: TGTGCCAGCAGCGCATTCTCTGGGGCCAACGTCCTGACTTTC
CDR3 protein: CASSAFSGANVLTF

clone size: -
J gene: TRBJ1-5
V gene: TRBV19
D gene: -
CDR3 DNA: TGTGCCAGTAGTGGAGGAAATGGCAATCAGCCCCAGCATTTT
CDR3 protein: CASSGGNGNQPQHF

clone size: many
J gene: TRBJ2-5
V gene: TRBV29-1
D gene: -
CDR3 DNA: TGCAGCGTTGAAGGCTCGGGTTTGGCCCAGTACTTC
CDR3 protein: CSVEGSGLAQYF

clone size: few
J gene: TRBJ1-2
V gene: TRBV29-1
D gene: -
CDR3 DNA: TGCAGCTTCGCGACTCTAAGGCATGGCTACACCTTC
CDR3 protein: CSFATLRHGYTF

clone size: -
J gene: TRBJ2-3
V gene: TRBV14
D gene: TRBD1
CDR3 DNA: TGTGCCAGCAGCCCACGCGGGACAGGGACGGCAGATACGCAGTATTTT
CDR3 protein: CASSPRGTGTADTQYF

clone size: few
J gene: TRBJ1-5
V gene: TRBV27
D gene: TRBD1
CDR3 DNA: TGTGCCAGCAGTTTTCCGACAGGGCCGAAGATAGGGAATCAGCCCCAGCATTTT
CDR3 protein: CASSFPTGPKIGNQPQHF

clone size: -
J gene: TRBJ2-1
V gene: TRBV7-7
D gene: TRBD1
CDR3 DNA: TGTGCCAGCAGCTTAGGCCACAGGGGAAACAATGAGCAGTTCTTC
CDR3 protein: CASSLGHRGNNEQFF

clone size: few
J gene: TRBJ1-1
V gene: TRBV29-1
D gene: TRBD1
CDR3 DNA: TGCAGCGCAGGACAGGGATTGAACACTGAAGCTTTCTTT
CDR3 protein: CSAGQGLNTEAFF

clone size: few
J gene: TRBJ2-2
V gene: TRBV15
D gene: -
CDR3 DNA: TGTGCCACCAGCAGAGGTGAGGTGGCTTCCGGGGAGCTGTTTTTT
CDR3 protein: CATSRGEVASGELFF

clone size: -
J gene: TRBJ2-7
V gene: TRBV7-2
D gene: -
CDR3 DNA: TGTGCCAGCAGCTTAGGAAGGGGTCCCTACGAGCAGTACTTC
CDR3 protein: CASSLGRGPYEQYF

clone size: -
J gene: TRBJ2-7
V gene: TRBV5-1
D gene: -
CDR3 DNA: TGCGCCAGCAGCTTCGATAGTTTTAGAGGCCGGACCTACGAGCAGTACTTC
CDR3 protein: CASSFDSFRGRTYEQYF

clone size: few
J gene: TRBJ1-1
V gene: TRBV30
D gene: -
CDR3 DNA: TGTGCCGGAGGTAGAGCCATGAACACTGAAGCTTTCTTT
CDR3 protein: CAGGRAMNTEAFF

clone size: few
J gene: TRBJ2-5
V gene: TRBV2
D gene: -
CDR3 DNA: TGTGCCAGCAACCGGTACCAAGAGACCCAGTACTTC
CDR3 protein: CASNRYQETQYF

clone size: -
J gene: TRBJ2-5
V gene: TRBV5-6
D gene: TRBD2
CDR3 DNA: TGTGCCAGCAGCCGGACTAGCGGGGGGCAAGAGACCCAGTACTTC
CDR3 protein: CASSRTSGGQETQYF

clone size: -
J gene: TRBJ2-7
V gene: TRBV4-3
D gene: -
CDR3 DNA: TGCGCCAGCAGCCCCGGGAGAGGATACGAGCAGTACTTC
CDR3 protein: CASSPGRGYEQYF

clone size: few
J gene: TRBJ1-6
V gene: TRBV30
D gene: TRBD1
CDR3 DNA: TGTGCCTGGAGTCTTACGACAGGGTACCCCCTCCACTTT
CDR3 protein: CAWSLTTGYPLHF

clone size: many
J gene: TRBJ2-1
V gene: TRBV11-1
D gene: TRBD2
CDR3 DNA: TGTGCCAGCAGCCGCCGACTAGCGAGGAGCTCCTACAATGAGCAGTTCTTC
CDR3 protein: CASSRRLARSSYNEQFF

clone size: few
J gene: TRBJ2-7
V gene: TRBV18
D gene: TRBD2
CDR3 DNA: TGTGCCAGCTCACCGGGGGGGGTCTCCTACGAGCAGTACTTC
CDR3 protein: CASSPGGVSYEQYF

clone size: -
J gene: TRBJ2-7
V gene: TRBV5-1
D gene: TRBD1
CDR3 DNA: TGCGCCAGCAGCTTGGGGGACAGCCTCACCTACGAGCAGTACTTC
CDR3 protein: CASSLGDSLTYEQYF

clone size: -
J gene: TRBJ2-2
V gene: TRBV7-9
D gene: TRBD1
CDR3 DNA: TGTGCCAGCAGTCACGACAGGGGATTTCGCGGGGAGCTGTTTTTT
CDR3 protein: CASSHDRGFRGELFF

clone size: few
J gene: TRBJ1-1
V gene: TRBV6-5
D gene: -
CDR3 DNA: TGTGCCAGCAGCCGGTTTGTGGCTGAAGCTTTCTTT
CDR3 protein: CASSRFVAEAFF

clone size: -
J gene: TRBJ2-2
V gene: TRBV14
D gene: TRBD2
CDR3 DNA: TGTGCCAGCAGCCGGAGACTAGCGATGAACACCGGGGAGCTGTTTTTT
CDR3 protein: CASSRRLAMNTGELFF

clone size: many
J gene: TRBJ2-7
V gene: TRBV30
D gene: -
CDR3 DNA: TGTGCCTGGAGTAACGGCTACGAGCAGTACTTC
CDR3 protein: CAWSNGYEQYF

clone size: -
J gene: TRBJ2-5
V gene: TRBV30
D gene: -
CDR3 DNA: TGTGCCTGCCGGACAGCGGAGACCCAGTACTTC
CDR3 protein: CACRTAETQYF

clone size: few
J gene: TRBJ2-3
V gene: TRBV5-6
D gene: -
CDR3 DNA: TGTGCCAGCAGCTTGGTACAGGGAAATACGCAGTATTTT
CDR3 protein: CASSLVQGNTQYF

clone size: -
J gene: TRBJ1-2
V gene: TRBV10-3
D gene: TRBD1
CDR3 DNA: TGTGCCATCAGTGACCGGGACAGGTACTATGGCTACACCTTC
CDR3 protein: CAISDRDRYYGYTF

clone size: few
J gene: TRBJ2-7
V gene: TRBV20-1
D gene: -
CDR3 DNA: TGCAGTGCTCCGAGGGGGTACGAGCAGTACTTC
CDR3 protein: CSAPRGYEQYF

clone size: -
J gene: TRBJ2-2
V gene: TRBV5-6
D gene: -
CDR3 DNA: TGTGCCAGCAGCTCCCTCTCCCGTTACACCGGGGAGCTGTTTTTT
CDR3 protein: CASSSLSRYTGELFF

clone size: -
J gene: TRBJ1-4
V gene: TRBV11-2
D gene: TRBD1
CDR3 DNA: TGTGCCAGCAGCCCGGGACAGGGTTTGAGGGGCGAAAAACTGTTTTTT
CDR3 protein: CASSPGQGLRGEKLFF

clone size: few
J gene: TRBJ2-2
V gene: TRBV11-2
D gene: TRBD2
CDR3 DNA: TGTGCCAGCAGCCCTAAGCCTAGCGGTTACACCGGGGAGCTGTTTTTT
CDR3 protein: CASSPKPSGYTGELFF

clone size: -
J gene: TRBJ2-3
V gene: TRBV5-4
D gene: -
CDR3 DNA: TGTGCCAGCAGCTTGGCTAGCCCAGATACGCAGTATTTT
CDR3 protein: CASSLASPDTQYF

clone size: few
J gene: TRBJ1-4
V gene: TRBV28
D gene: -
CDR3 DNA: TGTGCCAGCTTTGGTGTTATGGAGGGCGAAAAACTGTTTTTT
CDR3 protein: CASFGVMEGEKLFF

clone size: -
J gene: TRBJ1-5
V gene: TRBV18
D gene: TRBD1
CDR3 DNA: TGTGCCAGCTCACCGGGACAGGGAGGGAATCAGCCCCAGCATTTT
CDR3 protein: CASSPGQGGNQPQHF

clone size: -
J gene: TRBJ1-5
V gene: TRBV21-1
D gene: -
CDR3 DNA: TGTGCCAGCAGCAAAGAGGGTCACAGGAATCAGCCCCAGCATTTT
CDR3 protein: CASSKEGHRNQPQHF

clone size: few
J gene: TRBJ1-5
V gene: TRBV29-1
D gene: -
CDR3 DNA: TGCAGCGCGGTGACCGGGTTAAATCAGCCCCAGCATTTT
CDR3 protein: CSAVTGLNQPQHF

clone size: few
J gene: TRBJ1-2
V gene: TRBV28
D gene: -
CDR3 DNA: TGTGCCAGCAGGGAGGGAGCTAACTATGGCTACACCTTC
CDR3 protein: CASREGANYGYTF

clone size: few
J gene: TRBJ2-5
V gene: TRBV11-2
D gene: TRBD2
CDR3 DNA: TGTGCCAGCAGCTTTATGCGGGGGGTAGGGGAGACCCAGTACTTC
CDR3 protein: CASSFMRGVGETQYF

clone size: few
J gene: TRBJ2-5
V gene: TRBV5-4
D gene: -
CDR3 DNA: TGTGCCAGCAGCTTGCCGGGGAGGGAGACCCAGTACTTC
CDR3 protein: CASSLPGRETQYF